The 24 T cell receptor beta chains presented below share a single source sample, sequenced in a study of blood T cells in healthy people across ages. Alongside a J-beta primer mix, a sample-barcoded 5' primer served in a second PCR lasting 7 to 11 cycles. TCRdb analysed the 5' RACE reads with MiXCR anew, one entry per CDR3 protein. Of about 1.6 million distinct CDR3 sequences listed, almost 35% are singletons. Sequencing used blood. The receptors come from a woman aged 25-40 years in good health.

This rearrangement joins TRBV7-6 to TRBJ2-7, with unresolved D. Germline V lookup: CDR1 SGHVS, CDR2 FNYEAQ. The CDR3 has 18 amino acids. The V end was cut by 1 base, the J end by 0 bases, with 19 bases between. The CDR3 reads CASSLGASVRSSSYEQYF. In DNA, the CDR3 is TGTGCCAGCAGCTTAGGGGCTTCGGTCCGCTCGAGCTCCTACGAGCAGTACTTC.

This chain links TRBV5-6 with TRBJ2-7; tentative D call: TRBD1 (6 bases). The CDR3 covers 17 residues. The ends were cut back, 0 bases at V and 5 bases at J, with 21 bases in the middle. In germline, CDR1 is SGHDT, CDR2 YYEEEE. CDR3 nucleotides: TGTGCCAGCAGCTTGGGTCTTTGGGCAGGGGATCCCCACGAGCAGTACTTC. Residues: CASSLGLWAGDPHEQYF.

The chain carries TRBV7-3 and TRBJ2-7, with D perhaps matching TRBD2 (5 bases). The J call may not be correct, given that the DNA end is closer to TRBJ2-5. Germline V gene lookup returns CDR1 SGHTA and CDR2 FQGTGA. CDR3 size: 13 residues. The CDR3 is CASSLTEAETQYF. The DNA for the CDR3 is TGTGCCAGCAGCTTAACGGAGGCGGAGACCCAGTACTTC.

This clonotype was detected a few times. This chain links TRBV7-9 with TRBJ2-7, with a tentative D call TRBD1 (6 bases). Germline loops: CDR1 SEHNR, CDR2 FQNEAQ (reference sequence). Trimming shortened V by 2 bases and J by 2 bases, and 13 bases separated the two germline ends. This CDR3 has 15 residues. The CDR3 loop reads CASSLQGIIPYEQYF. CDR3 nucleotides: TGTGCCAGCAGCTTACAGGGGATAATACCCTACGAGCAGTACTTC.

There are a few counts of this clonotype. J is TRBJ2-1 and V is TRBV3-1; D uncertain. V was trimmed by 4 bases and J by 0 bases, leaving 16 bases between them. This CDR3 region has 17 residues. Germline lookup yields CDR1 LGHDT and CDR2 YNNKEL (reference sequence). CDR3 loop: CASSLLFGGSSYNEQFF. CDR3 DNA sequence: TGTGCCAGCAGCCTTCTTTTTGGCGGTAGCTCCTACAATGAGCAGTTCTTC.

This chain uses TRBV12-3 or TRBV12-4 with TRBJ2-1; D uncertain. The ends were cut back, 3 bases at V and 5 bases at J, with 8 bases in the middle. The CDR3 totals 13 residues. CDR3 nucleotide sequence: TGTGCCAGCAGTTTTTACGGAGACAATGAGCAGTTCTTC. Protein sequence: CASSFYGDNEQFF.

V and J are TRBV6-6 and TRBJ1-5, with 10 bases aligning to TRBD1. Germline trimming cut 5 bases from V and 6 bases from J; bases unmatched to any gene: 4. Germline V gene data show CDR1 as MNHNY and CDR2 as SVGAGI (reference sequence). The CDR3 is 14 amino acids. The CDR3 sequence is CASSRQGARQPQHF. CDR3 DNA: TGTGCCAGCAGTCGACAGGGGGCCCGTCAGCCCCAGCATTTT.

This clonotype came up many times. The genes are TRBV5-1 and TRBJ2-5; 9 nucleotides align to TRBD2. The ends lost 1 base at V and 6 bases at J; junction bases unmatched: 7. CDR1 is SGHRS and CDR2 is YFSETQ in the germline V gene. The CDR3 consists of 15 residues. CDR3 coding DNA: TGCGCCAGCAGCTTGTCGGTAGCGGGGGCGAAGACCCAGTACTTC. Its translation: CASSLSVAGAKTQYF.

This clonotype was counted ten times or more. The CDR3 spells CASSLRGSRETQYF. DNA of the CDR3: TGTGCCAGCAGCTTGAGGGGGAGTCGTGAGACCCAGTACTTC. The V call is TRBV7-2, the J call TRBJ2-5; a possible D gene is TRBD1 (6 bases). The CDR3 loop spans 14 amino acids. Deletions cut 3 bases from V and 5 bases from J, with 13 bases between. Germline loops: CDR1 SGHTA, CDR2 FQGNSA.

This clonotype was counted between two and nine times. The chain is built from TRBV29-1 and TRBJ1-1; 9 positions match TRBD1. The V gene end was trimmed by 8 bases and the J gene end by 6 bases; junction bases not matched to a gene: 13. CDR1 and CDR2 from the germline V gene are SQVTM and ANQGSEA. The CDR3 runs 14 residues. The DNA of the CDR3 is TGCAGCCACCGGGACAGGGAAATGTTGGCTGAAGCTTTCTTT. It encodes CSHRDREMLAEAFF. Combining the CDR3 with reference TRBV29-1 and TRBJ1-1 gives the whole variable domain SAVISQKPSRDICQRGTSLTIQCQVDSQVTMMFWYRQQPGQSLTLIATANQGSEATYESGFVIDKFPISRPNLTFSTLTVSNMSPEDSSIYLCSHRDREMLAEAFFGQGTRLTVV.

The V call is TRBV27, the J call TRBJ1-5; D uncertain. The CDR3 runs 13 residues. V was trimmed by 5 bases and J by 5 bases, leaving 10 bases between them. In germline, CDR1 is MNHEY, CDR2 SMNVEV (reference sequence). The CDR3 protein is CASSVTVYQPQHF. The CDR3 DNA reads as TGTGCCAGCAGTGTTACAGTTTATCAGCCCCAGCATTTT.

The sample holds a few counts of this clonotype. The rearrangement links TRBV7-9 to TRBJ2-5; D perhaps matches TRBD2 (6 bases). The closer fit of TRBJ2-7 to the DNA end suggests the J call may be wrong. Germline V CDR1 and CDR2: SEHNR, FQNEAQ (reference sequence). The CDR3 runs to 16 residues. The CDR3 loop reads CASSSVLRGGSYEQYF. The CDR3 DNA reads as TGTGCCAGCAGCTCCGTGCTGAGGGGAGGTTCCTACGAGCAGTACTTC.

The chain recombines TRBV10-3 with TRBJ2-7; D might be TRBD1 or TRBD2, each matching 5 bases. Gene TRBJ2-5 matches the end of the DNA better, so the J call may be wrong. This CDR3 region has 13 residues. Germline-derived CDR1 and CDR2 are ENHRY and SYGVKD. The CDR3 nucleotides read TGTGCCATCAGTGAGGGGGGACCGGGGACCCAGTACTTC. Translating gives CAISEGGPGTQYF.

This rearrangement joins TRBV18 to TRBJ1-1, with 9 bases that match TRBD1. Germline CDR1 is KGHSH and CDR2 is LQKENI. The trim removed 2 bases at V and 3 bases at J, leaving 7 bases unmatched. The CDR3 runs 16 residues. CDR3 in DNA: TGTGCCAGCTCACCAACAGGACAGGGGCGGCACACTGAAGCTTTCTTT. Protein sequence: CASSPTGQGRHTEAFF.

The V call is TRBV20-1, the J call TRBJ1-1, with D unresolved. Germline V gene data show CDR1 as DFQATT and CDR2 as SNEGSKA (reference sequence). This CDR3 has 14 residues. V dropped 1 base and J dropped 1 base, with 10 bases sitting between them. CDR3 nucleotide sequence: TGCAGTGCTAGAGTTCTTGAGAGGAACACTGAAGCTTTCTTT. Its translation: CSARVLERNTEAFF.

The sample holds a few counts of this clonotype. CDR3 bases: TGCAGTGCTAGAGCAGGGGCCGGACCAGGGACCCAGTACTTC. It translates to CSARAGAGPGTQYF. The rearrangement uses TRBV20-1 and TRBJ2-5, with D perhaps TRBD1 (6 bases). The CDR3 covers 14 residues. CDR1 and CDR2 from the germline V gene are DFQATT and SNEGSKA (reference sequence). V shed 1 base and J shed 7 bases, with 16 bases lying between them.

The gene calls are TRBV7-9 and TRBJ2-7; weak D call: TRBD1 (6 bases). Germline V lookup: CDR1 SEHNR, CDR2 FQNEAQ (reference sequence). The CDR3 is made up of 18 amino acids. V lost 5 bases and J 4 bases, leaving 27 bases between the germline ends. CDR3: CASSGDTTHKRGFYEQYF. DNA for the CDR3: TGTGCCAGCAGCGGGGACACAACGCACAAAAGGGGCTTTTACGAGCAGTACTTC.

Ten or more counts support this clonotype. The chain combines TRBV20-1 with TRBJ2-7, with a tentative D call TRBD2 (6 bases). This CDR3 has 12 amino acids. Germline CDR1 is DFQATT and CDR2 is SNEGSKA (reference sequence). Trimming stripped 5 bases from V and 6 bases from J, with 14 bases between. CDR3 protein: CSASPTRGEQYF. The DNA for the CDR3 is TGCAGTGCTTCCCCGACTAGGGGCGAGCAGTACTTC.

The J gene is TRBJ2-5, the V gene TRBV5-1, with D possibly matching TRBD2 (5 bases). Trimming shortened V by 4 bases and J by 2 bases, and 21 bases separated the two germline ends. This CDR3 contains 17 residues. Germline CDR1 is SGHRS and CDR2 is YFSETQ. CDR3 nucleotide sequence: TGCGCCAGCAGCCGGCCTCTTGAGCTAGCCGAACAAGAGACCCAGTACTTC. This encodes CASSRPLELAEQETQYF.

The V call is TRBV7-2, the J call TRBJ2-3; D possibly corresponds to TRBD1 (6 bases). The CDR3 runs to 15 residues. CDR1 SGHTA and CDR2 FQGNSA come from the germline V gene. Trimming cost V 2 bases and J 2 bases, with 11 bases left between them. CDR3 sequence reads: CASSLFGQHTDTQYF. In DNA, the CDR3 is TGTGCCAGCAGCTTATTCGGACAGCACACAGATACGCAGTATTTT. Using reference TRBV7-2 and TRBJ2-3 for the parts outside the CDR3, the full variable domain is GAGVSQSPSNKVTEKGKDVELRCDPISGHTALYWYRQSLGQGLEFLIYFQGNSAPDKSGLPSDRFSAERTGGSVSTLTIQRTQQEDSAVYLCASSLFGQHTDTQYFGPGTRLTVL.

The chain recombines TRBV7-2 with TRBJ1-2; 8 nucleotides match TRBD1. From germline, CDR1 is SGHTA and CDR2 FQGNSA. Trimming at V came to 5 bases and at J to 7 bases, leaving 9 bases not matched to a gene. This CDR3 spans 14 amino acids. The CDR3: CASSLKRTGSGYTF. The CDR3 region has the DNA TGTGCCAGCAGCCTGAAACGGACAGGGTCTGGCTACACCTTC. Based on the CDR3 plus reference TRBV7-2 and TRBJ1-2, the full variable domain is GAGVSQSPSNKVTEKGKDVELRCDPISGHTALYWYRQSLGQGLEFLIYFQGNSAPDKSGLPSDRFSAERTGGSVSTLTIQRTQQEDSAVYLCASSLKRTGSGYTFGSGTRLTVV.

This clonotype appeared a few times. CDR3 nucleotides: TGTGCCAGCAGCTCGACAGGGGATCGGGAATCGGGCTCCTACAATGAGCAGTTCTTC. Its protein is CASSSTGDRESGSYNEQFF. This chain uses TRBV7-9 with TRBJ2-1, with TRBD1 identical over 8 bases. The V gene end was trimmed by 4 bases and the J gene end by 0 bases; junction bases not matched to a gene: 14. Germline V gives CDR1 SEHNR, CDR2 FQNEAQ (reference sequence). This CDR3 contains 19 residues. Using reference TRBV7-9 and TRBJ2-1 for the parts outside the CDR3, the full variable domain is DTGVSQNPRHKITKRGQNVTFRCDPISEHNRLYWYRQTLGQGPEFLTYFQNEAQLEKSRLLSDRFSAERPKGSFSTLEIQRTEQGDSAMYLCASSSTGDRESGSYNEQFFGPGTRLTVL.

The rearrangement links TRBV28 to TRBJ1-2, with D possibly matching TRBD1 (6 bases). The V end was cut by 6 bases, the J end by 8 bases, with 19 bases between. CDR3 size: 14 residues. Germline V gene lookup returns CDR1 MDHEN and CDR2 SYDVKM. In DNA, the CDR3 is TGTGCCAGCAGACACGGGACACCTTGGCGGGGCTACACCTTC. This gives the protein CASRHGTPWRGYTF.

This clonotype was recorded many times. J is TRBJ2-3 and V is TRBV7-9, with D possibly being TRBD2 (6 bases). V lost 2 bases and J 9 bases, leaving 12 bases between the germline ends. From germline, CDR1 is SEHNR and CDR2 FQNEAQ (reference sequence). This CDR3 is built from 13 residues. The CDR3 nucleotides are TGTGCCAGCAGCTTACCAGCCCGGGGGACGCAGTATTTT. This codes for CASSLPARGTQYF.